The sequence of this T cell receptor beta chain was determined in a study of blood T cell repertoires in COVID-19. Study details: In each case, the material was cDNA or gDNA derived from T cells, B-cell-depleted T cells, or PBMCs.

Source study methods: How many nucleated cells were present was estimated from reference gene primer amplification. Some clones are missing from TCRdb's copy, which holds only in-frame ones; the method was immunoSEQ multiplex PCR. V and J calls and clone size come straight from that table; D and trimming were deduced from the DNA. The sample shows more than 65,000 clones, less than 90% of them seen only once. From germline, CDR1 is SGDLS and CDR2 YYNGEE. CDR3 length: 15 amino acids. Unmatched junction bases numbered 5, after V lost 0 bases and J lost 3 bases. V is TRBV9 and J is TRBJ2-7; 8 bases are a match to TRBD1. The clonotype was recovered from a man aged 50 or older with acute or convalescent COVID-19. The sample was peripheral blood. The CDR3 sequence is CASSVAGTGYYEQYF. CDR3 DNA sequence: TGTGCCAGCAGCGTAGCCGGGACAGGTTACTACGAGCAGTACTTC.